This is a list of T cell receptor beta chains from one sample in a study of control samples from healthy donors and cancer patients. Sequencing used immunoSEQ multiplex PCR; TCRdb keeps in-frame clones, though not all of them. The sample has over 110,000 clones, roughly 92% seen once. Specimen: blood. All receptors derive from a man younger than 40 in good health. CDR3s include the opening cysteine and the closing phenylalanine or tryptophan. A D gene is named only where the DNA matches it firmly. Where a row states a size, it is once, few, many or the class of an expanded clone; other rows omit it.

D gene: TRBD2
V gene: TRBV29-1
clone size: .
J gene: TRBJ2-7
CDR3 DNA: TGCAGCGTTGGGGGAGGGGCGACTAGCGGGTCCTACGAGCAGTACTTC
CDR3 protein: CSVGGGATSGSYEQYF

D gene: .
V gene: TRBV4-1
clone size: .
J gene: TRBJ2-2
CDR3 DNA: TGCGCCAGCAGCCACACAACGACAGGCGGGGAGCTGTTTTTT
CDR3 protein: CASSHTTTGGELFF

D gene: TRBD1
V gene: TRBV28
clone size: .
J gene: TRBJ1-2
CDR3 DNA: TGTGCCAGTAAAAGGGGGCCAACCTCCTATGGCTACACCTTC
CDR3 protein: CASKRGPTSYGYTF

D gene: .
V gene: TRBV5-6
clone size: .
J gene: TRBJ1-2
CDR3 DNA: TGTGCCAGCACCTTAGAAGGGACTCACTATGGCTACACCTTC
CDR3 protein: CASTLEGTHYGYTF

D gene: .
V gene: TRBV20-1
clone size: .
J gene: TRBJ1-4
CDR3 DNA: TGCAGTGCTAGAGATTCGGAAAAACTGTTTTTT
CDR3 protein: CSARDSEKLFF

D gene: .
V gene: TRBV13
clone size: .
J gene: TRBJ2-1
CDR3 DNA: TGTGCCAGCAGCCCGGCTCGGGCCTACAATGAGCAGTTCTTC
CDR3 protein: CASSPARAYNEQFF

D gene: TRBD1
V gene: TRBV30
clone size: .
J gene: TRBJ1-4
CDR3 DNA: TGTGCCCTCCAACGGGACAGTGAAAAACTGTTTTTT
CDR3 protein: CALQRDSEKLFF

D gene: .
V gene: TRBV25-1
clone size: .
J gene: TRBJ2-7
CDR3 DNA: TGTGCCAGCAGTGAGACCGGGGTCAGCTCCTACGAGCAGTACTTC
CDR3 protein: CASSETGVSSYEQYF

D gene: .
V gene: TRBV10-3
clone size: .
J gene: TRBJ2-5
CDR3 DNA: TGTGCCAACGCCCCGGTCCCGTGGGAGACCCAGTACTTC
CDR3 protein: CANAPVPWETQYF

D gene: TRBD2
V gene: TRBV15
clone size: .
J gene: TRBJ2-3
CDR3 DNA: TGTGCCACCAGCAGAGATTTACTAGCGGGAGTTTATTCAGGGCCAAGAACTAGCACAGATACGCAGTATTTT
CDR3 protein: CATSRDLLAGVYSGPRTSTDTQYF

D gene: .
V gene: TRBV28
clone size: .
J gene: TRBJ2-1
CDR3 DNA: TGTGCCAGCACCTCCCGGCGCGGGTTCTACAATGAGCAGTTCTTC
CDR3 protein: CASTSRRGFYNEQFF

D gene: TRBD2
V gene: TRBV7-2
clone size: .
J gene: TRBJ2-1
CDR3 DNA: TGTGCCAGCAGCTTGATTCGATGGACTAGCGGGAACGGTGAGCAGTTCTTC
CDR3 protein: CASSLIRWTSGNGEQFF

D gene: TRBD1
V gene: TRBV9
clone size: .
J gene: TRBJ2-7
CDR3 DNA: TGTGCCAGCAGCCCCCAGCCAAGGGGGCAATTTAAGGAGGATGAGCAGTACTTC
CDR3 protein: CASSPQPRGQFKEDEQYF

D gene: .
V gene: TRBV7-9
clone size: .
J gene: TRBJ2-1
CDR3 DNA: TGTGCCAGCAGCCCCGCCGACAATGAGCAGTTCTTC
CDR3 protein: CASSPADNEQFF

D gene: TRBD1
V gene: TRBV7-2
clone size: .
J gene: TRBJ2-5
CDR3 DNA: TGTGCCAGCAGTCGACCGGGACAGAGACAAGAGACCCAGTACTTC
CDR3 protein: CASSRPGQRQETQYF

D gene: TRBD1
V gene: TRBV29-1
clone size: .
J gene: TRBJ1-5
CDR3 DNA: TGCAGCGCAACGACAGGGTCGGGGACTAATCAGCCCCAGCATTTT
CDR3 protein: CSATTGSGTNQPQHF

D gene: .
V gene: TRBV7-2
clone size: .
J gene: TRBJ1-5
CDR3 DNA: TGTGCCAGCAGCTTTACGGGGAATCAGCCCCAGCATTTT
CDR3 protein: CASSFTGNQPQHF

D gene: .
V gene: TRBV6-5
clone size: once
J gene: TRBJ1-5
CDR3 DNA: TGTGCCAGCAGAGCGGTACAGAGTGGATATCAGCCCCAGCATTTT
CDR3 protein: CASRAVQSGYQPQHF

D gene: .
V gene: TRBV23-1
clone size: few
J gene: TRBJ1-6
CDR3 DNA: TGCGCCAGCAGTCACCCGGGCCACCGTTATAATTCACCCCTCCACTTT
CDR3 protein: CASSHPGHRYNSPLHF

D gene: .
V gene: TRBV11-3
clone size: .
J gene: TRBJ2-2
CDR3 DNA: TGTGCCGGGGGAATTAACACCGGGGAGCTGTTTTTT
CDR3 protein: CAGGINTGELFF

D gene: .
V gene: TRBV6-2/TRBV6-3
clone size: .
J gene: TRBJ2-7
CDR3 DNA: TGTGCCAGCAGTTACAACCTACTGGGGGAGCAGTACTTC
CDR3 protein: CASSYNLLGEQYF

D gene: TRBD1
V gene: TRBV19
clone size: .
J gene: TRBJ2-3
CDR3 DNA: TGTGCCAGTAGTCCGGACAGGGGGCTGACAGATACGCAGTATTTT
CDR3 protein: CASSPDRGLTDTQYF

D gene: .
V gene: TRBV19
clone size: once
J gene: TRBJ1-5
CDR3 DNA: TGTGCCAGTACCGAGACAGGTTATAGCAATCAGCCCCAGCATTTT
CDR3 protein: CASTETGYSNQPQHF

D gene: .
V gene: TRBV6-5
clone size: .
J gene: TRBJ1-6
CDR3 DNA: TGTGCCAGCAGTTACTTCGGAGGGGACAATTCACCCCTCCACTTT
CDR3 protein: CASSYFGGDNSPLHF

D gene: TRBD2
V gene: TRBV5-1
clone size: .
J gene: TRBJ2-3
CDR3 DNA: TGCGCCAGCAGCTTGGAACTTGCGGGAGGGCCTTATACTAATACGCAGTATTTT
CDR3 protein: CASSLELAGGPYTNTQYF

D gene: .
V gene: TRBV4-3
clone size: .
J gene: TRBJ2-4
CDR3 DNA: TGCGCCAGCAGCCCGGGGCCCTCGTTAGAAAACATTCAGTACTTC
CDR3 protein: CASSPGPSLENIQYF

D gene: .
V gene: TRBV5-4
clone size: once
J gene: TRBJ2-2
CDR3 DNA: TGTGCCAGCAGCTTGTCAGATCGGGAGCTGTTTTTT
CDR3 protein: CASSLSDRELFF

D gene: TRBD2
V gene: TRBV28
clone size: .
J gene: TRBJ2-7
CDR3 DNA: TGTGCCAGCAGACTCCGACTAGCGGGAGCGGGTGAGCAGTACTTC
CDR3 protein: CASRLRLAGAGEQYF

D gene: .
V gene: TRBV7-8
clone size: once
J gene: TRBJ2-1
CDR3 DNA: TGTGCCAGCAGCTTATTGCGGGACAATGAGCAGTTCTTC
CDR3 protein: CASSLLRDNEQFF

D gene: TRBD1
V gene: TRBV6-5
clone size: .
J gene: TRBJ1-2
CDR3 DNA: TGTGCCAGCAGCGCCTTAATCAGGGGGAACTATGGCTACACCTTC
CDR3 protein: CASSALIRGNYGYTF

D gene: TRBD1
V gene: TRBV6-5
clone size: .
J gene: TRBJ2-7
CDR3 DNA: TGTGCCAGCAGACTGACAGGGTTGCAGCACGAGCAGTACTTC
CDR3 protein: CASRLTGLQHEQYF

D gene: TRBD2
V gene: TRBV19
clone size: .
J gene: TRBJ2-1
CDR3 DNA: TGTGCCAGTAATGATGGGGCGGGAGGGGGCAATGAGCAGTTCTTC
CDR3 protein: CASNDGAGGGNEQFF

D gene: .
V gene: TRBV6-5
clone size: .
J gene: TRBJ2-1
CDR3 DNA: TGTGCCAGCAGTCCAGTTTATGAGCAGTTCTTC
CDR3 protein: CASSPVYEQFF

D gene: .
V gene: TRBV12-5
clone size: few
J gene: TRBJ2-7
CDR3 DNA: TGTGCTAGTGGCGCGAGGGAGGATCGCGAATACGAGCAGTACTTC
CDR3 protein: CASGAREDREYEQYF

D gene: TRBD2
V gene: TRBV11-2
clone size: .
J gene: TRBJ2-3
CDR3 DNA: TGTGCCAGCAGCGACGCCGGGACTAGGGCAGATACGCAGTATTTT
CDR3 protein: CASSDAGTRADTQYF

D gene: .
V gene: TRBV2
clone size: once
J gene: TRBJ1-3
CDR3 DNA: TGTGCCAGCAGGTTGTCTGGAAACACCATATATTTT
CDR3 protein: CASRLSGNTIYF

D gene: TRBD1
V gene: TRBV3-1/TRBV3-2
clone size: .
J gene: TRBJ1-2
CDR3 DNA: TGTGCCAGCAGCCAAGAGGGCCCCGACAGGGTTGAAGGAGCCTATGGCTACACCTTC
CDR3 protein: CASSQEGPDRVEGAYGYTF

D gene: .
V gene: TRBV19
clone size: .
J gene: TRBJ2-3
CDR3 DNA: TGTGCCAGTAGTATGCGTCAGTTCAACCTAGATACGCAGTATTTT
CDR3 protein: CASSMRQFNLDTQYF

D gene: TRBD2
V gene: TRBV4-1
clone size: .
J gene: TRBJ2-1
CDR3 DNA: TGCGCCAGCAGCCAAGATCTGGAGACTAGCGGGAGTGGGACCTACAATGAGCAGTTCTTC
CDR3 protein: CASSQDLETSGSGTYNEQFF

D gene: .
V gene: TRBV28
clone size: .
J gene: TRBJ2-3
CDR3 DNA: TGTGCCAGCACCGGGGGCGCAGATACGCAGTATTTT
CDR3 protein: CASTGGADTQYF

D gene: .
V gene: TRBV4-1
clone size: .
J gene: TRBJ1-1
CDR3 DNA: TGCGCCAGCAGCCAAGATTTTGGTGAAGCTTTCTTT
CDR3 protein: CASSQDFGEAFF

D gene: .
V gene: TRBV18
clone size: .
J gene: TRBJ1-1
CDR3 DNA: TGTGCCAGCTCATCACCGAGAGGGGACGCGTCGAACACTGAAGCTTTCTTT
CDR3 protein: CASSSPRGDASNTEAFF

D gene: TRBD2
V gene: TRBV4-2
clone size: .
J gene: TRBJ2-4
CDR3 DNA: TGTGCCAGCAGCCCCTGGACTAGCGGGAGGGCCAAGAACATTCAGTACTTC
CDR3 protein: CASSPWTSGRAKNIQYF

D gene: .
V gene: TRBV5-1
clone size: .
J gene: TRBJ2-3
CDR3 DNA: TGCGCCAGCAGCGCTAGGACTAGCACAGATACGCAGTATTTT
CDR3 protein: CASSARTSTDTQYF

D gene: .
V gene: TRBV11-3
clone size: .
J gene: TRBJ1-1
CDR3 DNA: TGTGCCAGCAGCTTACAGGGGAGCACTGAAGCTTTCTTT
CDR3 protein: CASSLQGSTEAFF

D gene: TRBD1
V gene: TRBV7-8
clone size: .
J gene: TRBJ1-5
CDR3 DNA: TGTGCCAGCAGCTTGCAACGAGCCTACAGGGGTAGGAGCAATCAGCCCCAGCATTTT
CDR3 protein: CASSLQRAYRGRSNQPQHF

D gene: .
V gene: TRBV27
clone size: .
J gene: TRBJ2-7
CDR3 DNA: TGTGCCAGCAGTTTATTCTCGGGAACCGCCTCCTACGAGCAGTACTTC
CDR3 protein: CASSLFSGTASYEQYF

D gene: .
V gene: TRBV5-4
clone size: .
J gene: TRBJ2-3
CDR3 DNA: TGTGCCAGCAGCTTGGCAAACACAGATACGCAGTATTTT
CDR3 protein: CASSLANTDTQYF

D gene: .
V gene: TRBV7-9
clone size: .
J gene: TRBJ2-7
CDR3 DNA: TGTGCCAGCAGCCGATCGGACACCTATGGGGAGCAGTACTTC
CDR3 protein: CASSRSDTYGEQYF

D gene: .
V gene: TRBV11-2
clone size: .
J gene: TRBJ1-5
CDR3 DNA: TGTGCCAGCAGTTTCGAGCGGAATCAGCCCCAGCATTTT
CDR3 protein: CASSFERNQPQHF